The 25 T cell receptor beta chains reported below all come from one sample, sequenced in a study of blood T cell repertoires in COVID-19. TCRdb keeps only in-frame clones here, not all; method: immunoSEQ multiplex PCR. The sample lists approximately 170,000 clones; about 89% were seen once. The sample comprised peripheral blood. The receptors originated from a man between 65 and 85 years old with acute or convalescent COVID-19.

The V and J genes are TRBV28 and TRBJ2-7; weak D call: TRBD1 (6 bases). Germline lookup yields CDR1 MDHEN and CDR2 SYDVKM. V lost 4 bases, J lost 6 bases, and 16 bases lay in between. The CDR3 is 14 amino acids. The CDR3 region is CASSSLLDSSEQYF. Here the CDR3 DNA reads TGTGCCAGCAGTTCCCTCCTGGACAGTTCCGAGCAGTACTTC.

With respect to this clone: Since a far larger clone is one base different, this is likely a read error. The genes are TRBV28 and TRBJ1-1, with D uncertain. The CDR3 runs 12 residues. V was clipped by 7 bases and J by 0 bases, with 6 bases between them. Germline CDR1 and CDR2: MDHEN and SYDVKM. The CDR3 DNA follows: TGTGCCAGCAAGGCGGTGAACACTGAAGCTTTCTTT. Protein sequence: CASKAVNTEAFF.

CDR3 loop: CAWKARGINSPLHF. CDR3 in DNA: TGTGCCTGGAAAGCGAGAGGGATTAATTCACCCCTCCACTTT. This chain links TRBV30 with TRBJ1-6, with D uncertain. The CDR3 spans 14 residues. V was cut by 4 bases and J by 6 bases, with 13 bases left in between. Per the germline V gene, CDR1 is GTSNPN and CDR2 is SVGIG (reference sequence).

The chain combines TRBV7-2 with TRBJ1-2; D is unresolved. This CDR3 has 12 amino acids. Germline values: CDR1 SGHTA, CDR2 FQGNSA. V shed 5 bases and J shed 7 bases, with 11 bases lying between them. The DNA for the CDR3 is TGTGCCAGCAGCATACTGGGAGCTGGCTACACCTTC. Its protein product is CASSILGAGYTF.

CDR3 sequence: CAISFYRGELFF. The CDR3, as DNA: TGTGCCATCAGTTTTTATCGGGGGGAGCTGTTTTTT. The chain joins TRBV10-3 to TRBJ2-2; no firm D call. Trimming pared 5 bases from V and 8 bases from J, leaving 9 bases between. Germline loops: CDR1 ENHRY, CDR2 SYGVKD. The CDR3 spans 12 residues.

This rearrangement joins TRBV20-1 to TRBJ1-1, with 9 nucleotides matching TRBD1. CDR3 length: 12 residues. V shed 3 bases and J 11 bases; nucleotides not matched to a gene: 7. Per the germline V gene, CDR1 is DFQATT and CDR2 is SNEGSKA (reference sequence). CDR3 DNA sequence: TGCAGTGCTAGTAGGACAGGGGTGAGGGCTTTCTTT. Translated, it gives CSASRTGVRAFF.

This chain uses TRBV21-1 with TRBJ2-7; the table's D call TRBD2 went unverified against the DNA. TRBV21-1 is annotated as a pseudogene. This CDR3 region has 11 residues. Here the CDR3 reads CASSNYCEQYF. CDR3 DNA: TGTGCCAGCAGCAATTACTGCGAGCAGTACTTC.

The V gene is TRBV20-1, the J gene TRBJ2-3, with D hard to call. Germline lookup yields CDR1 DFQATT and CDR2 SNEGSKA (reference sequence). This CDR3 spans 11 amino acids. Trimming removed 5 bases from V and 6 bases from J, with 9 bases in between. Written as DNA, the CDR3 is TGCAGTGCTGGCCCGCTCGATACGCAGTATTTT. Translating gives CSAGPLDTQYF.

V is TRBV2 and J is TRBJ1-5; D uncertain. This CDR3 is 15 amino acids long. Trimming left V 2 bases short and J 0 bases short, with 8 bases between. Germline CDR1 SNHLY, CDR2 FYNNEI. Written as DNA, the CDR3 is TGTGCCAGCAGTGAACGGGGTTATAGCAATCAGCCCCAGCATTTT. It encodes CASSERGYSNQPQHF.

The chain has TRBV28 and TRBJ2-1, with a possible D match to TRBD2 (6 bases). V was pared by 5 bases and J by 4 bases, with 15 bases between. The germline CDR1 and CDR2 sequences are MDHEN and SYDVKM. The CDR3 runs to 15 residues. The CDR3 bases are TGTGCCAGCAGTCCCCGGAGGGACGTATACAATGAGCAGTTCTTC. Encoded protein: CASSPRRDVYNEQFF.

The V and J genes are TRBV7-8 and TRBJ1-1; TRBD1 agrees at 8 bases. Germline CDR1 is SGHVS and CDR2 is FQNEAQ. Trimming took 1 base from V and 5 from J; bases not matched to a gene: 9. CDR3 length: 16 residues. The CDR3 loop is CASSLVPDRGGTEAFF. Here the CDR3 DNA reads TGTGCCAGCAGCTTAGTCCCCGACAGGGGAGGGACTGAAGCTTTCTTT.

Points on this clone: At one end the junction does not follow the germline gene, possibly because of a read error. The chain joins TRBV7-2 to TRBJ1-1; 11 positions agree with TRBD1. Germline V gene data show CDR1 as SGHTA and CDR2 as FQGNSA. This CDR3 region has 14 residues. CDR3 residues: CASSRDRGNAEAFF. The CDR3 DNA reads as TGTGCCAGCAGCCGGGACAGGGGGAACGCTGAAGCTTTCTTT.

This rearrangement joins TRBV12-5 to TRBJ2-7; possible D gene TRBD1, 6 bases. In germline, CDR1 is LGHNT, CDR2 FRNRAP. V lost 0 bases and J lost 0, with 15 bases in between. There are 17 residues in the CDR3. This CDR3 is CASGLVIGGRSSYEQYF. Here the CDR3 DNA reads TGTGCTAGTGGTTTGGTAATTGGGGGCAGGAGCTCCTACGAGCAGTACTTC.

The V gene is TRBV7-2, the J gene TRBJ2-3, with a possible D match to TRBD2 (6 bases). CDR1 and CDR2 (germline): SGHTA, FQGNSA. Between the trimmed V and J ends, which lost 2 bases and 6 bases, there was a span of 15 bases. The CDR3 has 15 amino acids. In DNA, the CDR3 is TGTGCCAGCAGCTTACGGGGGTCTTCGTCGGATACGCAGTATTTT. This codes for CASSLRGSSSDTQYF.

This sequence joins TRBV28 and TRBJ1-4; D is unresolved. Germline V gene sequence: CDR1 MDHEN, CDR2 SYDVKM. This CDR3 comprises 13 residues. V was clipped by 7 bases and J by 3 bases, with 9 bases between them. CDR3 residues: CASKILANEKLFF. The CDR3 coding sequence is TGTGCCAGCAAAATATTAGCTAATGAAAAACTGTTTTTT.

This chain joins TRBV18 and TRBJ2-7, with D perhaps matching TRBD2 (6 bases). The CDR3 runs to 13 residues. The germline V and J ends were trimmed by 5 bases and 6 bases, with 14 bases remaining between them. Per the germline V gene, CDR1 is KGHSH and CDR2 is LQKENI. The CDR3 region is CASSRTVGGEQYF. The DNA for the CDR3 is TGTGCCAGCTCAAGGACGGTCGGGGGCGAGCAGTACTTC.

This chain joins TRBV11-2 and TRBJ2-7; D uncertain. Germline CDR1 is SGHAT and CDR2 is FQNNGV. The CDR3 covers 12 residues. V shed 8 bases and J shed 2 bases, with 10 bases lying between them. The CDR3 sequence is CASGYTTYEQYF. The CDR3 nucleotides read TGTGCCAGCGGTTACACAACCTACGAGCAGTACTTC.

The V and J genes are TRBV5-1 and TRBJ2-3, with 10 bases fitting TRBD2. The CDR3 spans 18 residues. The trim removed 3 bases at V and 8 bases at J, leaving 18 bases unmatched. Per germline, CDR1 SGHRS and CDR2 YFSETQ. CDR3 nucleotides: TGCGCCAGCAGCTCGATCCCTAGCGGGGGCCAGCCGGGGGCTACGCAGTATTTT. It specifies CASSSIPSGGQPGATQYF.

This chain connects TRBV2 to TRBJ1-5; 8 bases line up with TRBD1. Trimming cost V 4 bases and J 4 bases; bases outside gene matches: 6. The germline gives CDR1 SNHLY, CDR2 FYNNEI. This CDR3 is built from 15 residues. The CDR3 DNA reads as TGTGCCAGCAGTGGCCGACAGGGGCCTAATCAGCCCCAGCATTTT. It specifies CASSGRQGPNQPQHF.

The chain links TRBV5-6 to TRBJ1-6, with no clear D. The V end was cut by 0 bases, the J end by 14 bases, with 15 bases between. Germline V gene data show CDR1 as SGHDT and CDR2 as YYEEEE. The CDR3 is 14 amino acids. Here the CDR3 reads CASSLGEGFGSLHF. CDR3 in DNA: TGTGCCAGCAGCTTGGGTGAAGGCTTCGGGTCCCTCCACTTT.

This chain connects TRBV27 to TRBJ2-7, with D possibly matching TRBD1 (6 bases). The CDR3 has 13 residues. The germline V gene has CDR1 MNHEY and CDR2 SMNVEV (reference sequence). V lost 4 bases to trimming and J lost 5 bases, with 12 bases between them. CDR3 nucleotides: TGTGCCAGCAGTTACTGGGGGCGCGACGAGCAGTACTTC. It specifies CASSYWGRDEQYF.

This sequence joins TRBV7-9 and TRBJ1-2; TRBD1 is a possible D gene (6 bases). Looked up from germline, CDR1 is SEHNR and CDR2 is FQNEAQ (reference sequence). The V end lost 7 bases, the J end lost 8 bases, and 14 bases lay between the germline ends. CDR3 length: 12 amino acids. CDR3 amino acids: CASNIQGGGYTF. The CDR3, as DNA: TGTGCCAGCAACATACAGGGTGGAGGCTACACCTTC.

This CDR3 is CASTFGQGVKTQYF. In DNA form, the CDR3 reads TGTGCCAGCACCTTTGGGCAGGGGGTAAAGACCCAGTACTTC. The genes are TRBV28 and TRBJ2-5; 7 nucleotides line up with TRBD1. Germline-derived CDR1 and CDR2 are MDHEN and SYDVKM. The CDR3 loop spans 14 amino acids. The V gene end was trimmed by 7 bases and the J gene end by 6 bases; junction bases not matched to a gene: 11.

This chain uses TRBV7-9 with TRBJ2-2, with TRBD2 matching 10 bases. The CDR3 totals 17 residues. CDR1 SEHNR and CDR2 FQNEAQ come from the germline V gene (reference sequence). J gave up 6 bases and V 4 bases, and 11 bases lay outside the gene matches. CDR3 in DNA: TGTGCCAGCAGCTCCTTCACTAGCGGGGCAAAAGCCGGGGAGCTGTTTTTT. Translation: CASSSFTSGAKAGELFF.

The chain links TRBV19 to TRBJ1-6, with D possibly being TRBD1 (5 bases). This CDR3 has 15 amino acids. Trimming shortened V by 5 bases and J by 7 bases, and 15 bases separated the two germline ends. The germline V gene has CDR1 LNHDA and CDR2 SQIVND (reference sequence). CDR3 in DNA: TGTGCCAGTAGTTCCCGCGGGGGGTACAATTCACCCCTCCACTTT. Its translation is CASSSRGGYNSPLHF.